A selection of T cell receptor beta chains follows, all from one sample in a study of T cell repertoires in cytomegalovirus infection. Which antigens these TCRs recognize remains unknown. TCRdb re-derived calls from the reads in MiXCR, one entry per CDR3 protein. This sample has 200,000 or so distinct CDR3 sequences, with around 40% found just once. This sample comprised CD8+ T cells from cultured PBMCs, obtained from culture after CMV antigen stimulation. The source is a human donor in good health (CMV status not recorded). Some clones in this sample may be carry-over from other donors' samples. CDR3s include the opening cysteine and the closing phenylalanine or tryptophan. D genes are given only for firm matches. Part of the rows lack a size; the others show once, few, many or a class for expanded clones.

v_call,j_call,d_call,clone_size,cdr3_length,cdr3_aa,cdr3_nt
TRBV18,TRBJ2-1,.,.,12,CASSPSYNEQFF,TGTGCCAGCTCACCATCCTACAATGAGCAGTTCTTC
TRBV7-3,TRBJ2-5,.,many,12,CASSPPGKSQYF,TGTGCCAGCAGCCCCCCCGGGAAGTCCCAGTACTTC
TRBV28,TRBJ2-7,TRBD1,few,14,CASSKDRGAREQYF,TGTGCCAGCAGTAAGGACAGGGGCGCAAGGGAGCAGTACTTC
TRBV7-3,TRBJ2-3,.,.,15,CASSLRVSTTDTQYF,TGTGCCAGCAGCCTAAGGGTGTCAACCACAGATACGCAGTATTTT
TRBV7-6,TRBJ2-3,.,many,15,CASSLVGRGTNTQYF,TGTGCCAGCAGCTTAGTGGGGCGGGGCACGAATACGCAGTATTTT
TRBV20-1,TRBJ2-7,TRBD1,.,14,CSARTGWASNEQYF,TGCAGTGCTAGGACAGGGTGGGCGTCAAACGAGCAGTACTTC
TRBV4-1,TRBJ2-1,.,.,11,CASSLTEEQFF,TGTGCCAGCAGCCTGACGGAAGAGCAGTTCTTC
TRBV24-1,TRBJ2-3,TRBD2,few,16,CATSDHRTSGTDTQYF,TGTGCCACCAGTGACCATAGGACTAGCGGGACAGATACGCAGTATTTT
TRBV7-3,TRBJ2-3,.,many,17,CASSLLPPSGAPPTQYF,TGTGCCAGCAGCCTCCTCCCCCCAAGCGGAGCACCTCCTACGCAGTATTTT
TRBV27,TRBJ1-2,.,.,12,CASSPRGYGYTF,TGTGCCAGCAGTCCGAGGGGGTATGGCTACACCTTC
TRBV20-1,TRBJ1-1,.,many,13,CSARAPRVTEAFF,TGCAGTGCTAGAGCACCCAGGGTCACTGAAGCTTTCTTT
TRBV20-1,TRBJ2-5,TRBD2,few,15,CSAQEGTSGQETQYF,TGCAGTGCGCAAGAGGGGACTAGCGGCCAAGAGACCCAGTACTTC
TRBV5-4,TRBJ1-2,.,.,13,CASSLGVNYGYTF,TGTGCCAGCAGCTTGGGGGTTAACTATGGCTACACCTTC
TRBV7-4,TRBJ2-7,.,.,15,CASSPEGTAASEQYF,TGTGCCAGCAGCCCCGAGGGGACGGCTGCGAGCGAGCAGTACTTC
TRBV7-3,TRBJ1-5,.,.,15,CASSLGGYGNQPQHF,TGTGCCAGCAGCTTAGGAGGGTACGGCAATCAGCCCCAGCATTTT
TRBV4-1,TRBJ2-7,.,few,14,CASSQEASSREQYF,TGCGCCAGCAGCCAAGAGGCGTCCTCTCGCGAGCAGTACTTC
TRBV7-5,TRBJ2-3,.,.,22,CISVPEASTLIPRTVSTDTQYF,.
TRBV12-3/TRBV12-4,TRBJ2-1,.,.,14,CATLPSGDYNEQFF,TGTGCCACCCTCCCCAGCGGAGACTACAATGAGCAGTTCTTC
TRBV4-1,TRBJ2-3,TRBD2,medium-sized,17,CASSQSSGGARADTQYF,TGCGCCAGCAGCCAATCGAGCGGGGGGGCGAGAGCAGATACGCAGTATTTT
TRBV10-3,TRBJ2-5,TRBD2,.,14,CAISLGLAEETQYF,TGTGCCATCAGCCTTGGACTAGCGGAAGAGACCCAGTACTTC
TRBV7-3,TRBJ2-7,TRBD2,.,16,CASSQNLAGGPGEQYF,TGTGCCAGCAGCCAAAACTTAGCGGGAGGGCCGGGAGAGCAGTACTTC
TRBV7-9,TRBJ2-3,TRBD2,many,15,CASTLSGGSTDTQYF,TGTGCCAGCACCCTCTCTGGCGGGAGTACAGATACGCAGTATTTT
TRBV4-1,TRBJ2-3,TRBD2,.,16,CASSKGLAGNTDTQYF,TGCGCCAGCAGCAAGGGACTAGCGGGAAACACAGATACGCAGTATTTT